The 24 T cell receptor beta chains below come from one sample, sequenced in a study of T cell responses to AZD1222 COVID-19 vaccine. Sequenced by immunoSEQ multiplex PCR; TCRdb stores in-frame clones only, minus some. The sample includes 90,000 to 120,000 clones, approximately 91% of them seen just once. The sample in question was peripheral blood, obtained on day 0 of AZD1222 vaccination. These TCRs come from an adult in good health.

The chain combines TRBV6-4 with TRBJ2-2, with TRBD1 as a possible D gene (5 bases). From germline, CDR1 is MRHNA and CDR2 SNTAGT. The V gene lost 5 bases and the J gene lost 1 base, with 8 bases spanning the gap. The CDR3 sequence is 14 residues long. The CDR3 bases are TGTGCCAGCAGTCGACAGCGGAACACCGGGGAGCTGTTTTTT. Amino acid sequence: CASSRQRNTGELFF.

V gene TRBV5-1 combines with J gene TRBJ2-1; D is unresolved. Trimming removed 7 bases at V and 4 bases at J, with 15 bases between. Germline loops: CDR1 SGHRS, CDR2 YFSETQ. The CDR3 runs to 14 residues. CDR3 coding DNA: TGCGCCAGCGGAAGTAGTGGGGTGTACAATGAGCAGTTCTTC. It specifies CASGSSGVYNEQFF.

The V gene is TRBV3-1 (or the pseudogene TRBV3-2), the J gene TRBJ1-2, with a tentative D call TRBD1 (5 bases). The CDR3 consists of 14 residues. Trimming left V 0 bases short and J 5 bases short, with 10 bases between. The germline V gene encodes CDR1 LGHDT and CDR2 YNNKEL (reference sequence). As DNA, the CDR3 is TGTGCCAGCAGCCAAGACAGGGATGGTTATGGCTACACCTTC. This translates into CASSQDRDGYGYTF.

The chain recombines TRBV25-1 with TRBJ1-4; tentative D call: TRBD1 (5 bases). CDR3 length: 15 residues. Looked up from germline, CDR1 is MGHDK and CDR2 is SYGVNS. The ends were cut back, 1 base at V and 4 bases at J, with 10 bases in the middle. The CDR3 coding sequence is TGTGCCAGCAGTGAATCCCCAGGGCTTAATGAAAAACTGTTTTTT. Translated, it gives CASSESPGLNEKLFF.

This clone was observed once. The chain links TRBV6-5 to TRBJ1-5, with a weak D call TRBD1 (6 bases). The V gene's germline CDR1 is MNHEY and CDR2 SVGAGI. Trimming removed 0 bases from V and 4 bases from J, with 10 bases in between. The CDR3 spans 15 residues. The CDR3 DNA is TGTGCCAGCAGTTACTCGGACAGTGGGAATCAGCCCCAGCATTTT. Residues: CASSYSDSGNQPQHF.

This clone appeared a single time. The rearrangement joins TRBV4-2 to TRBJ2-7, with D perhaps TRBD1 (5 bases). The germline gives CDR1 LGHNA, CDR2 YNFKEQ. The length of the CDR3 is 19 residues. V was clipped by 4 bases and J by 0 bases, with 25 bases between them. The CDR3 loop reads CASSRILRVNRSSSYEQYF. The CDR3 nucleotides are TGTGCCAGCAGCCGAATCCTCAGGGTGAATCGATCTAGCTCCTACGAGCAGTACTTC.

Written as DNA, the CDR3 is TGCAGCGTTCTCTCGACAGGGGGAACTCGAGGCTACACCTTC. Translated: CSVLSTGGTRGYTF. The gene calls are TRBV29-1 and TRBJ1-2, with 9 nucleotides matching TRBD1. The ends lost 5 bases at V and 8 bases at J; junction bases unmatched: 12. The CDR3 is made up of 14 amino acids. Germline CDR1 reads SQVTM; CDR2 reads ANQGSEA.

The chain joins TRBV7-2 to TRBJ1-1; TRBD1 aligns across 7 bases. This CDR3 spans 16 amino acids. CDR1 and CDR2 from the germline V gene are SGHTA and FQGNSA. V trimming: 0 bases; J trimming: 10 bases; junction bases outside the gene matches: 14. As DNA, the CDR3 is TGTGCCAGCAGCTTAGCTGGACAGGCGCTATTTTATGTAGCTTTCTTT. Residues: CASSLAGQALFYVAFF.

In DNA form, the CDR3 reads TGTGCCAGCACCCGACGCAATGAGCAGTTCTTC. Amino acid sequence: CASTRRNEQFF. The chain couples TRBV12-3 or TRBV12-4 to TRBJ2-1; D ambiguous. This CDR3 is built from 11 residues. V was cut by 7 bases and J by 6 bases, with 7 bases left in between.

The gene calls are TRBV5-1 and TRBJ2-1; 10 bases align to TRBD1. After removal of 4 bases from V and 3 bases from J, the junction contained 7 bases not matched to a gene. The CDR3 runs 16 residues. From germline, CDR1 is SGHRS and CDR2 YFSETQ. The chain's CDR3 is CASSPQGQGNYNEQFF. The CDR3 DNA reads TGCGCCAGCAGCCCCCAGGGACAGGGGAACTACAATGAGCAGTTCTTC.

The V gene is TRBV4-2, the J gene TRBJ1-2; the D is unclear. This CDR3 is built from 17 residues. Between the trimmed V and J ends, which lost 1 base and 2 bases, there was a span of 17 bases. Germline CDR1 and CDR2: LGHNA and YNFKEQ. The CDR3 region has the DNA TGTGCCAGCAGCCAAGGGGCCGTAGGGCAGCTGAACTATGGCTACACCTTC. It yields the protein CASSQGAVGQLNYGYTF.

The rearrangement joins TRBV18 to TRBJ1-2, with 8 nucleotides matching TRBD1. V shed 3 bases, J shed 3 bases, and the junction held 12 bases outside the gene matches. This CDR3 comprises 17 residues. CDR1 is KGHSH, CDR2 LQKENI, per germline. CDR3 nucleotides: TGTGCCAGCTCACCCTTGGACAGGGCTGCCCTTGACTATGGCTACACCTTC. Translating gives CASSPLDRAALDYGYTF. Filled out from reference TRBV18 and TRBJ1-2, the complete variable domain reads NAGVMQNPRHLVRRRGQEARLRCSPMKGHSHVYWYRQLPEEGLKFMVYLQKENIIDESGMPKERFSAEFPKEGPSILRIQQVVRGDSAAYFCASSPLDRAALDYGYTFGSGTRLTVV.

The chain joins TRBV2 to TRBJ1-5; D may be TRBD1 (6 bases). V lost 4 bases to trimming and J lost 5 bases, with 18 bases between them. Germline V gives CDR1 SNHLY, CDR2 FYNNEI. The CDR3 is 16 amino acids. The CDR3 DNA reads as TGTGCCAGCAGTGTGGGGGGGGCCCTTCACCATCAGCCCCAGCATTTT. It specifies CASSVGGALHHQPQHF. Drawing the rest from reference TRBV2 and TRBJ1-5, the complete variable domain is EPEVTQTPSHQVTQMGQEVILRCVPISNHLYFYWYRQILGQKVEFLVSFYNNEISEKSEIFDDQFSVERPDGSNFTLKIRSTKLEDSAMYFCASSVGGALHHQPQHFGDGTRLSIL.

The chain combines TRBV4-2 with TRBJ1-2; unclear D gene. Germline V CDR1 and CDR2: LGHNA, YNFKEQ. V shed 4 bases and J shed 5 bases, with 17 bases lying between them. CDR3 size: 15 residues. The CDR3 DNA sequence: TGTGCCAGCAGCCTGGACCGGGAGGAAGGGTATGGCTACACCTTC. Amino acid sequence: CASSLDREEGYGYTF.

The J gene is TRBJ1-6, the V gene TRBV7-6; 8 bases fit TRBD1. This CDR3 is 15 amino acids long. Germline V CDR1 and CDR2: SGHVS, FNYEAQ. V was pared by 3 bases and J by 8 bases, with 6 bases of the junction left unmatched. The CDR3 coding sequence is TGTGCCAGCAGCTTGGGGGGACAGGCGCATTCACCCCTCCACTTT. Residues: CASSLGGQAHSPLHF.

The CDR3 DNA is TGTGCCAGCAGTCAACGACAGGGGGCGCGGGGTGAGCAGTTCTTC. This sequence encodes CASSQRQGARGEQFF. V and J are TRBV14 and TRBJ2-1; 10 nucleotides line up with TRBD1. The CDR3 consists of 15 residues. Germline loops: CDR1 SGHDN, CDR2 FVKESK. Trimming at V came to 6 bases and at J to 9 bases, leaving 11 bases not matched to a gene.

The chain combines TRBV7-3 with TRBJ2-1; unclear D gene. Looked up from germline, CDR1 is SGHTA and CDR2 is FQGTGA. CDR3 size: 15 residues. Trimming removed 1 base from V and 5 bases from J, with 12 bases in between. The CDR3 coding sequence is TGTGCCAGCAGCTTAATGGGTTCGATCCACAATGAGCAGTTCTTC. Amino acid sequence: CASSLMGSIHNEQFF.

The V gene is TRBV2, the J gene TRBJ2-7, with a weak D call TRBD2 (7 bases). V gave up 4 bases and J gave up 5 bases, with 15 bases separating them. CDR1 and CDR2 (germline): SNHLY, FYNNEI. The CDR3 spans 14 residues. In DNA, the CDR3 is TGTGCCAGCAGTGTTAGTGGGGGGGCGGACGAGCAGTACTTC. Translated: CASSVSGGADEQYF.

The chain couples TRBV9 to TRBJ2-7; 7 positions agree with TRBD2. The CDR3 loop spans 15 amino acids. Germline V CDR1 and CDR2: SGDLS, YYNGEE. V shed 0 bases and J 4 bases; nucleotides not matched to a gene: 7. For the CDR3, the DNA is TGTGCCAGCAGCGTAGAGGGAGGGAGGGATTACGAGCAGTACTTC. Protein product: CASSVEGGRDYEQYF.

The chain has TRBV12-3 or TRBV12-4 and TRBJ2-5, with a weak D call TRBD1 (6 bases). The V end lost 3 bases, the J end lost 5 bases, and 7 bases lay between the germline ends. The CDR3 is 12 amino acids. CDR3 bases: TGTGCCAGCAGTTTTACAGGGGAGACCCAGTACTTC. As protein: CASSFTGETQYF.

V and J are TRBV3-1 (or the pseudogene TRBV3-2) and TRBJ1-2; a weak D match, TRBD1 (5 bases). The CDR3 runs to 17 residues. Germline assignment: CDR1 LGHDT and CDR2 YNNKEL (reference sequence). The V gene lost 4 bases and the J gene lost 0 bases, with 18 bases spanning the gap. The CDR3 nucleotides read TGTGCCAGCAGCCCGACCCTTACGGGGGTCACTAACTATGGCTACACCTTC. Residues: CASSPTLTGVTNYGYTF.

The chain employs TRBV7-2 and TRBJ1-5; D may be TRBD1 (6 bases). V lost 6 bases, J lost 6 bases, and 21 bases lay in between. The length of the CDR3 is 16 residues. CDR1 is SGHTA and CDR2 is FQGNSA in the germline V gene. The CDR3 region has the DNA TGTGCCAGCAGTCCTTTAGTTGTAGGGGGACGTCAGCCCCAGCATTTT. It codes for CASSPLVVGGRQPQHF.

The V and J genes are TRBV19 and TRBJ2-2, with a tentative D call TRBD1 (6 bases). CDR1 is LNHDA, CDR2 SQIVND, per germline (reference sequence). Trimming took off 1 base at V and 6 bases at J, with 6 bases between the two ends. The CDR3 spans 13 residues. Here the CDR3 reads CASSIGGPGELFF. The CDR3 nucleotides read TGTGCCAGTAGTATAGGGGGGCCCGGGGAGCTGTTTTTT.

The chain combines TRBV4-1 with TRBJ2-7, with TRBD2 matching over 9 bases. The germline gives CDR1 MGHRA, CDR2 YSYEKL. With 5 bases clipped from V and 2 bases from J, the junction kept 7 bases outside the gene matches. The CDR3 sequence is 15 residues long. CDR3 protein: CASSERLAAAYEQYF. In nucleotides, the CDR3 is TGCGCCAGCAGCGAAAGACTAGCGGCAGCCTACGAGCAGTACTTC.